This T cell receptor (beta chain) was found in a study of cytomegalovirus exposure and HLA in healthy donors. The study, taken as a whole, reports: V- and J-gene trimming in TCR beta was tied to a missense DCLRE1C variant by an analysis performed later. Later work found most CMV-associated TCR beta chains apparently HLA-restricted. Investigators reported 150 to 200 TCR beta chains as tied to cytomegalovirus.

Healthy bone marrow donors made up the cohort. Trimming removed 5 bases from V and 4 bases from J, with 16 bases in between. CDR1 SEHNR and CDR2 FQNEAQ come from the germline V gene (reference sequence). The CDR3 contains 15 residues. To note about this clone: Its target is not known.

This PCR relied on a set of 60 Vbeta primers and 13 Jbeta primers. The assay was immunoSEQ multiplex PCR, and TCRdb's table has in-frame clones only and misses some. Of about 160,000 clones in the sample, roughly four fifths were seen once. Sequencing was carried out using PBMCs. The gene calls are TRBV7-9 and TRBJ2-3; no clear D gene. The TCR comes from a man over 45 in good health and CMV-seropositive. CDR3 protein: CASSPVRPPADTQYF. CDR3 DNA sequence: TGTGCCAGCAGCCCTGTGAGGCCGCCGGCAGATACGCAGTATTTT.